The 16 T cell receptor beta chains below were found in one sample sequenced in a study of long-term antiretroviral therapy in people with HIV. They ran version v3.0 of the immunoSEQ assay at survey level. The method was immunoSEQ multiplex PCR; TCRdb's version includes in-frame clones alone and lacks a portion of them. This sample has about 31,000 clones, with about four fifths found just once. Here the sequenced sample was unsorted PBMCs, taken 1.9 years after starting antiretroviral therapy. The receptors stem from a man between 18 and 35 years old with HIV.

The CDR3 DNA reads TGTGCCAGCTCACTCTTGAGCGGGGGGCAAGAGACCCAGTACTTC. Encoded protein: CASSLLSGGQETQYF. V is TRBV18 and J is TRBJ2-5; 9 bases agree with TRBD2. Losses at the gene ends were 4 bases for V and 2 bases for J; bases not matched to a gene: 5. Germline V lookup: CDR1 KGHSH, CDR2 LQKENI. CDR3 size: 15 residues.

The chain carries TRBV15 and TRBJ1-5; D gene uncertain. CDR3 size: 13 residues. V dropped 1 base and J dropped 7 bases, with 8 bases sitting between them. CDR1 and CDR2 (germline): LNHNV, YYDKDF (reference sequence). CDR3 sequence reads: CATSRGVGQPQHF. As DNA, the CDR3 is TGTGCCACCAGCAGAGGGGTTGGACAGCCCCAGCATTTT.

CDR3 DNA: TGTGCCAGCAGCTATCTTTCTTTGGGGGCAGACACCGGGGAGCTGTTTTTT. It is translated as CASSYLSLGADTGELFF. The rearrangement links TRBV5-5 to TRBJ2-2; D is possibly TRBD1 (6 bases). The CDR3 spans 17 residues. V lost 3 bases, J lost 3 bases, and 18 bases lay in between. Germline CDR1 is SGHKS and CDR2 is YYEKEE (reference sequence).

The V call is TRBV14, the J call TRBJ2-1; 7 nucleotides align to TRBD2. Trimming took 4 bases from V and 4 from J; bases not matched to a gene: 7. The V gene's germline CDR1 is SGHDN and CDR2 FVKESK. CDR3 length: 15 amino acids. DNA of the CDR3: TGTGCCAGCAGCCTCGCGACAGCGGGGTACAATGAGCAGTTCTTC. The encoded protein is CASSLATAGYNEQFF. The whole variable domain, filled in from reference TRBV14 and TRBJ2-1, reads EAGVTQFPSHSVIEKGQTVTLRCDPISGHDNLYWYRRVMGKEIKFLLHFVKESKQDESGMPNNRFLAERTGGTYSTLKVQPAELEDSGVYFCASSLATAGYNEQFFGPGTRLTVL.

This clone showed up just once. This chain joins TRBV5-1 and TRBJ2-1; D is possibly TRBD1 or TRBD2 (5 bases each). V was trimmed by 0 bases and J by 2 bases, leaving 6 bases between them. The CDR3 is 14 amino acids. The germline CDR1 and CDR2 sequences are SGHRS and YFSETQ. CDR3 DNA: TGCGCCAGCAGCTTGGTGGGACCCTACAATGAGCAGTTCTTC. Translation: CASSLVGPYNEQFF.

The chain recombines TRBV10-3 with TRBJ2-6; D is ambiguous. With 2 bases removed from V and 2 bases from J, the gap between germline ends came to 13 bases. Germline V gives CDR1 ENHRY, CDR2 SYGVKD. The CDR3 extends over 17 amino acids. The CDR3, as DNA: TGTGCCATCAGTGAGCCCTTCCAACAACCTGGGGCCAACGTCCTGACTTTC. The encoded protein is CAISEPFQQPGANVLTF.

This clone counts as medium-sized. This sequence joins TRBV27 and TRBJ1-4; D gene uncertain. Looked up from germline, CDR1 is MNHEY and CDR2 is SMNVEV (reference sequence). The CDR3 spans 14 residues. V was cut by 10 bases and J by 0 bases, with 12 bases left in between. The DNA of the CDR3 is TGTGCCACCGCACCAGATACAACTAATGAAAAACTGTTTTTT. Amino acids: CATAPDTTNEKLFF.

This clone was observed a few times. The J gene is TRBJ1-5, the V gene TRBV2; no firm D call. V lost 6 bases, J lost 11 bases, and 23 bases lay in between. This CDR3 comprises 15 residues. The germline V gene has CDR1 SNHLY and CDR2 FYNNEI. The CDR3: CASRPTGLLGDAQHF. DNA for the CDR3: TGTGCCAGCAGACCTACCGGGCTGCTTGGTGATGCCCAGCATTTT.

The chain joins TRBV7-6 to TRBJ1-3; maybe TRBD1 (6 bases). Per the germline V gene, CDR1 is SGHVS and CDR2 is FNYEAQ. CDR3 length: 13 amino acids. Trimming removed 4 bases from V and 4 bases from J, with 8 bases in between. The CDR3 sequence is CASSSGGGNTIYF. CDR3 bases: TGTGCCAGCAGCTCGGGGGGCGGAAACACCATATATTTT.

This rearrangement joins TRBV6-1 to TRBJ1-5, with a possible D match to TRBD1 (5 bases). Germline CDR1 is MNHNS and CDR2 is SASEGT. V was cut by 2 bases and J by 3 bases, with 17 bases left in between. This CDR3 spans 17 amino acids. CDR3 in amino acids: CASSEQAQGVLNQPQHF. CDR3 sequence (DNA): TGTGCCAGCAGTGAACAGGCTCAAGGGGTGCTCAATCAGCCCCAGCATTTT.

The chain has TRBV13 and TRBJ2-7; 12 bases agree with TRBD1. Germline V gene sequence: CDR1 PRHDT, CDR2 FYEKMQ (reference sequence). The trim removed 5 bases at V and 6 bases at J, leaving 5 bases unmatched. This CDR3 has 14 residues. The CDR3 sequence: CASSRGQGASEQYF. The CDR3 DNA reads TGTGCCAGCAGCAGGGGACAGGGGGCTTCCGAGCAGTACTTC.

The J gene is TRBJ1-2, the V gene TRBV6-1; possibly TRBD1 for D (5 bases). The length of the CDR3 is 15 residues. Germline-derived CDR1 and CDR2 are MNHNS and SASEGT. V shed 0 bases and J shed 8 bases, with 16 bases lying between them. The CDR3: CASSEASWQGYGYTF. The CDR3 coding sequence is TGTGCCAGCAGTGAAGCATCATGGCAGGGTTACGGCTACACCTTC.

The V gene is TRBV7-9, the J gene TRBJ1-1; D might be TRBD1 (5 bases). CDR3 length: 17 amino acids. Germline values: CDR1 SEHNR, CDR2 FQNEAQ (reference sequence). V shed 3 bases and J shed 6 bases, with 23 bases lying between them. In DNA form, the CDR3 reads TGTGCCAGCAGCTTGGAAGTTCCAGGGCCTCTGGAGGCTGAAGCTTTCTTT. Translated, it gives CASSLEVPGPLEAEAFF.

This chain connects TRBV2 to TRBJ1-4, with 11 bases lining up with TRBD1. This CDR3 is 13 amino acids long. After removal of 6 bases from V and 9 bases from J, the junction contained 3 bases not matched to a gene. Per germline, CDR1 SNHLY and CDR2 FYNNEI. The CDR3 DNA follows: TGTGCCAGCAGGGACAGGGGGCTTAAAAAACTGTTTTTT. It translates to CASRDRGLKKLFF.

The chain is built from TRBV28 and TRBJ2-7; 8 bases are shared with TRBD1. CDR1 MDHEN and CDR2 SYDVKM come from the germline V gene. Germline trimming cut 2 bases from V and 5 bases from J; bases unmatched to any gene: 14. The CDR3 length is 17 residues. CDR3 protein: CASSLPPGTGFSNEQYF. DNA of the CDR3: TGTGCCAGCAGTTTACCGCCAGGGACAGGCTTTTCCAACGAGCAGTACTTC.

A few counts support this clone. The chain employs TRBV7-9 and TRBJ2-7, with D tentatively TRBD2 (6 bases). There are 15 residues in the CDR3. V was shortened by 5 bases and J by 3 bases, with 17 bases between the two germline ends. Looked up from germline, CDR1 is SEHNR and CDR2 is FQNEAQ (reference sequence). The CDR3: CASSQIQQRVYEQYV. The CDR3 nucleotides read TGTGCCAGCAGCCAAATCCAACAGCGGGTCTACGAGCAGTACGTC.